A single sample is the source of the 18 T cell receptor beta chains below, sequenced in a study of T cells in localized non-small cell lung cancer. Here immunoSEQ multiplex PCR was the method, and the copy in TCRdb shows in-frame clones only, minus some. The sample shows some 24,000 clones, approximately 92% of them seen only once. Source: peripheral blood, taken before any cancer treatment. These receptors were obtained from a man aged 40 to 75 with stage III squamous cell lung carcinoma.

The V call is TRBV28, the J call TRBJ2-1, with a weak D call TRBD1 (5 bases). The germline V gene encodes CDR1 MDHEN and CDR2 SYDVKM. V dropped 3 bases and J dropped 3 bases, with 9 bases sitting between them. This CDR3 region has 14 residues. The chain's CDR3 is CASSFEGVYNEQFF. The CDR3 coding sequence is TGTGCCAGCAGTTTTGAAGGGGTCTACAATGAGCAGTTCTTC.

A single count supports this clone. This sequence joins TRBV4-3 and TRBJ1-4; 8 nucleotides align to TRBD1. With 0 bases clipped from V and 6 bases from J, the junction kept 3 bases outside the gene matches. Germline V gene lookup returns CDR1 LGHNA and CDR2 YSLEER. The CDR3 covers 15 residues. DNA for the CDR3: TGCGCCAGCAGCCAAGAGGGGACAGGAGATGAAAAACTGTTTTTT. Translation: CASSQEGTGDEKLFF.

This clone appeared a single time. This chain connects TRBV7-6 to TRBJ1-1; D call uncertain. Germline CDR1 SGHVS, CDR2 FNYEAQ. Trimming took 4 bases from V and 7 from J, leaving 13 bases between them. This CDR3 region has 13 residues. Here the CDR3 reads CASSSSWLDEAFF. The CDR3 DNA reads TGTGCCAGCAGCTCCTCGTGGCTTGATGAAGCTTTCTTT.

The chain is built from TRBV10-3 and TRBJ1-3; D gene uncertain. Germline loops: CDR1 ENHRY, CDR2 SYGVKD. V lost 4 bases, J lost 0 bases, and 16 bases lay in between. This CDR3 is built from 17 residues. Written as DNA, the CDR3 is TGTGCCATCAGTGGGCCGGCCGGGTCCAACTCTGGAAACACCATATATTTT. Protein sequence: CAISGPAGSNSGNTIYF.

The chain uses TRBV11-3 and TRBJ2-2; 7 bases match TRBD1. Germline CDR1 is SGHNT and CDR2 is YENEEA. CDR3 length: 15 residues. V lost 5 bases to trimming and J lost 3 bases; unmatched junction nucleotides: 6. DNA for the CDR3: TGTGCCAGCAGCCCCAGACAGGGCTACACCGGGGAGCTGTTTTTT. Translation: CASSPRQGYTGELFF.

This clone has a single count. CDR3 region: CASSLLEGTDTQYF. The CDR3 coding sequence is TGTGCCAGCAGCTTGCTAGAGGGGACAGATACGCAGTATTTT. V gene TRBV5-5 combines with J gene TRBJ2-3, with D perhaps matching TRBD1 or TRBD2 (5 bases each). Germline lookup yields CDR1 SGHKS and CDR2 YYEKEE (reference sequence). There are 14 residues in the CDR3. The V end lost 1 base, the J end lost 3 bases, and 9 bases lay between the germline ends.

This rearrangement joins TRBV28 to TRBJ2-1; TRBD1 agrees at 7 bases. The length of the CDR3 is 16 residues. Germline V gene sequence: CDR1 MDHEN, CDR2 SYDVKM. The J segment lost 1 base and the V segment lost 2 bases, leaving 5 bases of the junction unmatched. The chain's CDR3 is CASSLPTGDSYNEQFF. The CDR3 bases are TGTGCCAGCAGTTTACCCACAGGGGATTCCTACAATGAGCAGTTCTTC. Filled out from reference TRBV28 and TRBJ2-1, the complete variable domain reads DVKVTQSSRYLVKRTGEKVFLECVQDMDHENMFWYRQDPGLGLRLIYFSYDVKMKEKGDIPEGYSVSREKKERFSLILESASTNQTSMYLCASSLPTGDSYNEQFFGPGTRLTVL.

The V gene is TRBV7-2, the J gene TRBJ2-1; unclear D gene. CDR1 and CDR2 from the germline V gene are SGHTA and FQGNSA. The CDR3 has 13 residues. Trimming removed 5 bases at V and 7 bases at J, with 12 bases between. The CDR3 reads CASSLLRLNEQFF. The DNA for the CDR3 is TGTGCCAGCAGCCTTTTGAGGCTGAATGAGCAGTTCTTC. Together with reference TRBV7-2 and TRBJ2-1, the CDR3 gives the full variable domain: GAGVSQSPSNKVTEKGKDVELRCDPISGHTALYWYRQSLGQGLEFLIYFQGNSAPDKSGLPSDRFSAERTGGSVSTLTIQRTQQEDSAVYLCASSLLRLNEQFFGPGTRLTVL.

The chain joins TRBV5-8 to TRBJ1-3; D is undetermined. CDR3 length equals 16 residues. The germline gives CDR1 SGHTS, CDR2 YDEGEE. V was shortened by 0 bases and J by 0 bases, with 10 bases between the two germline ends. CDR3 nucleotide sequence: TGTGCCAGCAGCTTGGGCTTGCGAAACTCTGGAAACACCATATATTTT. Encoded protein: CASSLGLRNSGNTIYF.

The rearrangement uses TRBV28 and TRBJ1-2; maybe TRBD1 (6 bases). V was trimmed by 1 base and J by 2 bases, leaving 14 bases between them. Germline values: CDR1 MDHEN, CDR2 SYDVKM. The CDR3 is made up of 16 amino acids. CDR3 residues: CASSLSQGFKNYGYTF. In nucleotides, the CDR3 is TGTGCCAGCAGTTTATCACAGGGATTTAAAAACTATGGCTACACCTTC.

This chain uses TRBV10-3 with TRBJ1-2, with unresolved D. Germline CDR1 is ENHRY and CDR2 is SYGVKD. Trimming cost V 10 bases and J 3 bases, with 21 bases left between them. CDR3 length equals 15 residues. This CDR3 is CATTEKRPGDYGYTF. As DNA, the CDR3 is TGTGCCACAACAGAGAAGCGCCCCGGGGACTATGGCTACACCTTC.

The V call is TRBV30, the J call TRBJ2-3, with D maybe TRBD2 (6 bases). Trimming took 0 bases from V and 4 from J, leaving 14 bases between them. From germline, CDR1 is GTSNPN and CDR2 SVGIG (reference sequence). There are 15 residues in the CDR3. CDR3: CAWSVVWGVADTQYF. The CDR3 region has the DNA TGTGCCTGGAGTGTTGTATGGGGGGTTGCAGATACGCAGTATTTT.

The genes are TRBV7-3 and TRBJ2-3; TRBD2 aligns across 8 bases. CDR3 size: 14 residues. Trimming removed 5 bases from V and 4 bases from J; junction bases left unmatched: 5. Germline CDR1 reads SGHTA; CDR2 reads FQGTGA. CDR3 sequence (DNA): TGTGCCAGCAGCGACGGGGGGGCCGCAGATACGCAGTATTTT. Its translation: CASSDGGAADTQYF.

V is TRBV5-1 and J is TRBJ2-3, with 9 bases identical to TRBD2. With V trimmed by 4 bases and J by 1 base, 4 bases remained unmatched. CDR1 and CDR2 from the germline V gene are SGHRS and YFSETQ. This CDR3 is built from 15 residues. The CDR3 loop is CASSPIAGGTDTQYF. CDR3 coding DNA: TGCGCCAGCAGCCCAATAGCGGGAGGCACAGATACGCAGTATTTT.

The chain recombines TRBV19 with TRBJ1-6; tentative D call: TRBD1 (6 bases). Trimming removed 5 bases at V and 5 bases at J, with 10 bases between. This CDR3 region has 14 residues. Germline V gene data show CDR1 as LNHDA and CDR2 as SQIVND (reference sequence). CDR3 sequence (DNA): TGTGCCAGTAGTCAGGGGCAGGATAATTCACCCCTCCACTTT. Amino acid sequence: CASSQGQDNSPLHF.

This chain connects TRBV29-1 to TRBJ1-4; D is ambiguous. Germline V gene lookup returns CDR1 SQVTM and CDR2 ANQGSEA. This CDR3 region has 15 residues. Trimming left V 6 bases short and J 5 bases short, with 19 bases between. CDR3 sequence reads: CSVAEGTAQNEKLFF. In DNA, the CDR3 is TGCAGCGTCGCGGAGGGTACAGCGCAAAATGAAAAACTGTTTTTT.

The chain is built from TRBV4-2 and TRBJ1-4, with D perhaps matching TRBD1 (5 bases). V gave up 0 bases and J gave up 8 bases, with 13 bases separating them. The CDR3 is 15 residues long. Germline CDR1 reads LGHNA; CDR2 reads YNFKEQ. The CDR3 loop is CASSQEAGLWEKLFF. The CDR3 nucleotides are TGTGCCAGCAGCCAAGAGGCAGGGCTTTGGGAAAAACTGTTTTTT.

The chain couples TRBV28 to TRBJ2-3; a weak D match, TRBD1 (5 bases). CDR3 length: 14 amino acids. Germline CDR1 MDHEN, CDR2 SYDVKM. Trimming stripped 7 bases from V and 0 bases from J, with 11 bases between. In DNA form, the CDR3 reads TGTGCCAGCAACAGGCCCGCTAGCACAGATACGCAGTATTTT. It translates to CASNRPASTDTQYF.